This note documents a single T cell receptor (beta chain) sequence. The antigen remains unidentified. Trimming left V 3 bases short and J 8 bases short, with 8 bases between. The germline gives CDR1 KGHSH, CDR2 LQKENI. The CDR3 is made up of 12 amino acids. The sample comes from a study of T cells after yellow fever vaccination. Study conclusions and caveats: Post-booster samples contained most primary-vaccination clones (approximately 96% CD4, about 90% CD8). Some clonotypes, a small share, were shared between CD4 and CD8 compartments.

TCRdb passed the 5' RACE reads through MiXCR, listing each CDR3 protein once. The sample gives 120,000 or so distinct CDR3 sequences, roughly 15% of which show up once; roughly 44% is in the top ten. The J gene is TRBJ1-3, the V gene TRBV18; D call uncertain. Sequencing was performed on CD8+ T cells sorted from PBMCs, taken 5 days after the yellow fever booster vaccination. This receptor was identified in a man aged 18 to 30 who received the YFV17D yellow fever vaccine. The CDR3 loop is CASSPEGDTIYF. The CDR3 DNA is TGTGCCAGCTCACCTGAAGGTGACACCATATATTTT.